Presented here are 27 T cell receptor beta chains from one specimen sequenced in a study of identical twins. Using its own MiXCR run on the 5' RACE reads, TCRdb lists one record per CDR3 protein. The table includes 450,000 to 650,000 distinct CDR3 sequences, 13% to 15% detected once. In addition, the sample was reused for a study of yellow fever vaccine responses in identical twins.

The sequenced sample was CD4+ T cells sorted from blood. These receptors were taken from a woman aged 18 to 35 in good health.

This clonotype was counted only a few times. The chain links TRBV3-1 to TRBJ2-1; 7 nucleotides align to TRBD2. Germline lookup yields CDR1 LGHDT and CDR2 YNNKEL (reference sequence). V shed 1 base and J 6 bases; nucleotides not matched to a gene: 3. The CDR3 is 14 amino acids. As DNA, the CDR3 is TGTGCCAGCAGCCAAGGGCTAGCGGCCAATGAGCAGTTCTTC. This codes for CASSQGLAANEQFF.

In DNA, the CDR3 is TGTGCCAGCAGCTCCCTATCCGGGGGGCTAGCCAAAAACATTCAGTACTTC. It specifies CASSSLSGGLAKNIQYF. The rearrangement links TRBV7-2 to TRBJ2-4; a possible D gene is TRBD2 (7 bases). CDR1 SGHTA and CDR2 FQGNSA come from the germline V gene. V dropped 4 bases and J dropped 0 bases, with 16 bases sitting between them. The CDR3 extends over 17 amino acids.

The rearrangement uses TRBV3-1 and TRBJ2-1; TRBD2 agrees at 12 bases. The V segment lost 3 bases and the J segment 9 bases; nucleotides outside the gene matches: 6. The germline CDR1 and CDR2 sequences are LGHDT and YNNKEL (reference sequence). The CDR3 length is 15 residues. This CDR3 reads CASSHTSGRSGEQFF. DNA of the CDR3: TGTGCCAGCAGCCATACTAGCGGGAGGTCAGGTGAGCAGTTCTTC.

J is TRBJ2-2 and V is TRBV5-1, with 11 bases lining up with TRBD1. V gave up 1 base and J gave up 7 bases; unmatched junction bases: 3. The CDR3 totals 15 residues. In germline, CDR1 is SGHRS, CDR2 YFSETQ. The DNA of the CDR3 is TGCGCCAGCAGCTTGCGGACAGGGGGCATCGGGGAGCTGTTTTTT. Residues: CASSLRTGGIGELFF.

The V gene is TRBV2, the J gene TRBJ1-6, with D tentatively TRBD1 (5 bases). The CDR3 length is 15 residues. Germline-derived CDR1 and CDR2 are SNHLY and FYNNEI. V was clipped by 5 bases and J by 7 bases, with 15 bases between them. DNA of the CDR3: TGTGCCAGCAGTCCCGGGACCGTCGGGAATTCACCCCTCCACTTT. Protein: CASSPGTVGNSPLHF. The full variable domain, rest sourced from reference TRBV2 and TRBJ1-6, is EPEVTQTPSHQVTQMGQEVILRCVPISNHLYFYWYRQILGQKVEFLVSFYNNEISEKSEIFDDQFSVERPDGSNFTLKIRSTKLEDSAMYFCASSPGTVGNSPLHFGNGTRLTVT.

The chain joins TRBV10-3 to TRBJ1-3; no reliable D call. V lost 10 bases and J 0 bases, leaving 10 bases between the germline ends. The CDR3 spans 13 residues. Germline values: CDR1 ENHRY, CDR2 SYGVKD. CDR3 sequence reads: CATEGLSGNTIYF. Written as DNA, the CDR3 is TGTGCCACTGAAGGACTCTCTGGAAACACCATATATTTT.

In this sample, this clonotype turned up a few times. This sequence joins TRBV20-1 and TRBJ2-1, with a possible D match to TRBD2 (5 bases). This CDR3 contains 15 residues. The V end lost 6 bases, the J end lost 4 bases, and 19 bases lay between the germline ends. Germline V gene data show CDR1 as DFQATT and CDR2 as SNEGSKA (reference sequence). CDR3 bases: TGCAGTGCCCCCGGAGGCCAAACAACATACAATGAGCAGTTCTTC. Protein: CSAPGGQTTYNEQFF.

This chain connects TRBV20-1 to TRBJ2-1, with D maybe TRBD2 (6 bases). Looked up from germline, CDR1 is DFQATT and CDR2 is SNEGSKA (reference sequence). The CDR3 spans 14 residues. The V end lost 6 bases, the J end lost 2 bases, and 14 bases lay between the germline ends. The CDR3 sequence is CSAPAGRTYNEQFF. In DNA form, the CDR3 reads TGCAGTGCCCCAGCCGGGAGAACCTACAATGAGCAGTTCTTC.

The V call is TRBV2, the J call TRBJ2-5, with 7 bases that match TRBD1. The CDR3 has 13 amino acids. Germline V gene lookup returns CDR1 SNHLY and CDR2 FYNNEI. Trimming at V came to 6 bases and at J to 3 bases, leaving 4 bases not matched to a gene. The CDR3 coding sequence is TGTGCCAGCAGAGCTACAGGGGAAGAGACCCAGTACTTC. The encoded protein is CASRATGEETQYF. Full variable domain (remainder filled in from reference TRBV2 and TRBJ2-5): EPEVTQTPSHQVTQMGQEVILRCVPISNHLYFYWYRQILGQKVEFLVSFYNNEISEKSEIFDDQFSVERPDGSNFTLKIRSTKLEDSAMYFCASRATGEETQYFGPGTRLLVL.

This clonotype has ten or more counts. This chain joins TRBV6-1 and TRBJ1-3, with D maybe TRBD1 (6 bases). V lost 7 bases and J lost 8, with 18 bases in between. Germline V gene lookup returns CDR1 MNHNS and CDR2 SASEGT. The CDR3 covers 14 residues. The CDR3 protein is CASTDERGGDTIYF. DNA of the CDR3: TGTGCCAGCACCGACGAAAGGGGGGGGGACACCATATATTTT.

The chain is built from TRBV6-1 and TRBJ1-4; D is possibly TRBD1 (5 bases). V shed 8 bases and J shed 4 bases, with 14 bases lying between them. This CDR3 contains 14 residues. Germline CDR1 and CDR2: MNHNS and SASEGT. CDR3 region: CASAPGRVNEKLFF. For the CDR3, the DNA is TGTGCCAGCGCCCCGGGACGGGTTAATGAAAAACTGTTTTTT.

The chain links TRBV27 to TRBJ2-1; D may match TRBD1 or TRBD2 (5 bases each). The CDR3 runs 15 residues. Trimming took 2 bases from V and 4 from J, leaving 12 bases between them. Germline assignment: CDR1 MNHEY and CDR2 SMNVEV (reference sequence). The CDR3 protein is CASSLGGTDYNEQFF. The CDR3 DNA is TGTGCCAGCAGTTTAGGTGGGACCGATTACAATGAGCAGTTCTTC.

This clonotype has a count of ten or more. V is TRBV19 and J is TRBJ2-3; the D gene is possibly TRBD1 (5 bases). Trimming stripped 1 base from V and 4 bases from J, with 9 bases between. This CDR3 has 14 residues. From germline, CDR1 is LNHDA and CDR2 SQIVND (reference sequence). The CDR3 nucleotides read TGTGCCAGTAGTATAGGTGGGGCAGCAGATACGCAGTATTTT. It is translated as CASSIGGAADTQYF. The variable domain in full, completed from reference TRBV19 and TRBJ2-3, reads DGGITQSPKYLFRKEGQNVTLSCEQNLNHDAMYWYRQDPGQGLRLIYYSQIVNDFQKGDIAEGYSVSREKKESFPLTVTSAQKNPTAFYLCASSIGGAADTQYFGPGTRLTVL.

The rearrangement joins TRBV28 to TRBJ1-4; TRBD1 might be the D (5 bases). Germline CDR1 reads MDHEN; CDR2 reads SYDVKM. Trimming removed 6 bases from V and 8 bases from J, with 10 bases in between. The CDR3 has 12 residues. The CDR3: CASRERQEKLFF. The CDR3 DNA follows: TGTGCCAGCAGAGAAAGACAGGAAAAACTGTTTTTT.

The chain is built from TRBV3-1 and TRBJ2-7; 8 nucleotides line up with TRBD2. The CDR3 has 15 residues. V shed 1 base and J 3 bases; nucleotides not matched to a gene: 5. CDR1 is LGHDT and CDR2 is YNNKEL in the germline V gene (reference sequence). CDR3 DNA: TGTGCCAGCAGCCAAGGACTAGCGAACGACTACGAGCAGTACTTC. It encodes CASSQGLANDYEQYF.

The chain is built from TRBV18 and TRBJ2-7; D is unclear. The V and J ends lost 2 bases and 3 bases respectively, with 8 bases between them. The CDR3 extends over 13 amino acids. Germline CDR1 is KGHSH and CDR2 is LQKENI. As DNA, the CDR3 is TGTGCCAGCTCACCAGGGCAGGACTACGAGCAGTACGTC. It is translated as CASSPGQDYEQYV.

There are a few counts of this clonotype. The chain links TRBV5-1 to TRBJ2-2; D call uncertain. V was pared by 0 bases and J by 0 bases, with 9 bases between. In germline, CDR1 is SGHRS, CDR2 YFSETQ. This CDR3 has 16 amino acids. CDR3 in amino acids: CASSLGPVSNTGELFF. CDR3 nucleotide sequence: TGCGCCAGCAGCTTGGGTCCGGTCTCGAACACCGGGGAGCTGTTTTTT.

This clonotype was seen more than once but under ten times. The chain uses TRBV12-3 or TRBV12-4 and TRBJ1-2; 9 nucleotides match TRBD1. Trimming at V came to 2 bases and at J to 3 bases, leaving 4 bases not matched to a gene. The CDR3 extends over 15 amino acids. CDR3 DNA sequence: TGTGCCAGCAGTTTAAGGACAGGGGATGACTATGGCTACACCTTC. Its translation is CASSLRTGDDYGYTF.

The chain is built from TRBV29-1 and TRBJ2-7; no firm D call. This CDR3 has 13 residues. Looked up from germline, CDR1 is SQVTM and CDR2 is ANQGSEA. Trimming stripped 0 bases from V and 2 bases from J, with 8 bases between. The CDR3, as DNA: TGCAGCGTTGAAGATCCGATGACCTACGAGCAGTACGTC. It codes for CSVEDPMTYEQYV.

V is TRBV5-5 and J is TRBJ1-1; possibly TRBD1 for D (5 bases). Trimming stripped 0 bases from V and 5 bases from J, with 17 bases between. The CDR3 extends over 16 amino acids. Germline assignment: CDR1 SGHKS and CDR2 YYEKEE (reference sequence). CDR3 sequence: CASSLAEGRGWTEAFF. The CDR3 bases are TGTGCCAGCAGCTTGGCGGAGGGAAGGGGATGGACTGAAGCTTTCTTT.

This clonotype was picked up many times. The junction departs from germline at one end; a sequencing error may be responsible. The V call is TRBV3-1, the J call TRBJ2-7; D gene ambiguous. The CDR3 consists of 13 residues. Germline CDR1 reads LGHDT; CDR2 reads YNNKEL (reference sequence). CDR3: CASSQGSSYEQYF. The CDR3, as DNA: TGCGCCAGCAGCCAAGGTAGCTCCTACGAGCAGTACTTC.

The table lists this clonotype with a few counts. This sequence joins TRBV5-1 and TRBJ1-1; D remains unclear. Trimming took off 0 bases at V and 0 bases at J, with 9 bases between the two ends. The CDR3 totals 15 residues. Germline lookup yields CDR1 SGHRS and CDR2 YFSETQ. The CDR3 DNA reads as TGCGCCAGCAGCTTGGGCACAAATATGAACACTGAAGCTTTCTTT. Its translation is CASSLGTNMNTEAFF.

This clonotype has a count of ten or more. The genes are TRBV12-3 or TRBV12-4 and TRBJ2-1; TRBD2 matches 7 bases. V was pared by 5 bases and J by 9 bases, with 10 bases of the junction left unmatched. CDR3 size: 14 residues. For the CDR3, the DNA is TGTGCCAGCAGTCCCGAGTGGGGCGGGGGTGAGCAGTTCTTC. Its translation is CASSPEWGGGEQFF.

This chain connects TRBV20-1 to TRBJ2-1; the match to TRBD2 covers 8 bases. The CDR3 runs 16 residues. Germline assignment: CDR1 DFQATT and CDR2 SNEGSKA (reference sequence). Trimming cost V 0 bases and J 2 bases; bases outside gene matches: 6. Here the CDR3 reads CSARDLAGGPYNEQFF. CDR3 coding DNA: TGCAGTGCTAGAGATCTTGCGGGGGGCCCCTACAATGAGCAGTTCTTC.

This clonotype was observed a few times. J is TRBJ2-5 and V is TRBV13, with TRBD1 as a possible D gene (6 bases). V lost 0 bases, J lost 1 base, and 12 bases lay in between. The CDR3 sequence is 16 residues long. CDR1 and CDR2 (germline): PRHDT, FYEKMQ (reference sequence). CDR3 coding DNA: TGTGCCAGCAGCTTAGGTGAACAGGGTGGCCAAGAGACCCAGTACTTC. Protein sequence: CASSLGEQGGQETQYF.

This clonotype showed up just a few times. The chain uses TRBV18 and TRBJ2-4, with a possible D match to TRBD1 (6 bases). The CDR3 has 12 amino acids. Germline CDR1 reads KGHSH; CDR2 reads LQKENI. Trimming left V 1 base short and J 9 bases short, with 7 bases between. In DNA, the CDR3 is TGTGCCAGCTCACCACAACAGGGCATTCAGTACTTC. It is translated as CASSPQQGIQYF.

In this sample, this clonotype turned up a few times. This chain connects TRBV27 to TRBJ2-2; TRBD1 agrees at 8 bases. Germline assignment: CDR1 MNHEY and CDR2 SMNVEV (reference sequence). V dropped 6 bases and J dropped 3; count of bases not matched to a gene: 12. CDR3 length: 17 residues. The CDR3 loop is CASSQLIPTGDTGELFF. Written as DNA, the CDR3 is TGTGCCAGCAGCCAATTAATTCCGACAGGGGACACCGGGGAGCTGTTTTTT.